The present entry profiles one TCR beta chain with its context. This sample stems from a study of cytomegalovirus exposure and HLA in healthy donors. Germline CDR1 reads SGHRS; CDR2 reads YFSETQ. V dropped 4 bases and J dropped 4; count of bases not matched to a gene: 4. The CDR3 length is 13 residues. Clones were sequenced by immunoSEQ multiplex PCR, and TCRdb holds only the in-frame ones, with some missing. In the table there are fewer than 120,000 clones, around nine tenths of which are singletons. It was the roughly 130-subject validation cohort, separate from the approximately 680-subject first cohort, to which the donors belonged.

Sequencing was performed on PBMCs. V usage is TRBV5-1 and J usage is TRBJ2-5; TRBD1 aligns across 7 bases. This receptor was taken from a woman in her twenties or thirties in good health and CMV-seropositive. In nucleotides, the CDR3 is TGCGCCAGCAGCCCGGGACAGCGAGAGACCCAGTACTTC. This gives the protein CASSPGQRETQYF.